Shown below are 22 T cell receptor beta chains from a single sample sequenced in a study of cytomegalovirus exposure and HLA in healthy donors. Amplification used 60 Vbeta primers and 13 Jbeta primers. Repertoires were generated with immunoSEQ multiplex PCR, while TCRdb's copy carries only in-frame clones and drops some. The data show 100,000 to 150,000 clones, more than 65% seen once. The sample comprised PBMCs. These receptors were taken from a woman aged 60 to 75 in good health and CMV-seropositive.

The chain employs TRBV27 and TRBJ1-6; no clear D. V dropped 6 bases and J dropped 10 bases, with 10 bases sitting between them. The germline CDR1 and CDR2 sequences are MNHEY and SMNVEV (reference sequence). CDR3 length: 12 residues. The CDR3 region is CASSQVNSPLHF. In DNA form, the CDR3 reads TGTGCCAGCAGCCAGGTCAACTCACCCCTCCACTTT.

The chain couples TRBV7-8 to TRBJ2-1; TRBD2 matches 9 bases. Germline CDR1 is SGHVS and CDR2 is FQNEAQ. V dropped 0 bases and J dropped 3; count of bases not matched to a gene: 3. The CDR3 sequence is 16 residues long. CDR3 amino acids: CASSLAATSGYNEQFF. CDR3 nucleotide sequence: TGTGCCAGCAGCTTAGCGGCGACTAGCGGCTACAATGAGCAGTTCTTC.

The rearrangement joins TRBV30 to TRBJ2-1; TRBD2 matches 10 bases. J gave up 4 bases and V 5 bases, and 11 bases lay outside the gene matches. Germline CDR1 GTSNPN, CDR2 SVGIG (reference sequence). The CDR3 runs 16 residues. This chain's CDR3 is CAWWTQGLAEYNEQFF. CDR3 nucleotides: TGTGCCTGGTGGACGCAAGGACTAGCGGAGTACAATGAGCAGTTCTTC.

This clone was counted a single time. The chain carries TRBV7-2 and TRBJ1-1, with 10 positions matching TRBD1. Trimming took 3 bases from V and 7 from J; bases not matched to a gene: 5. This CDR3 is 14 amino acids long. Germline V gene data show CDR1 as SGHTA and CDR2 as FQGNSA. CDR3 residues: CASSLGQGFDEAFF. The CDR3 nucleotides read TGTGCCAGCAGCTTGGGACAGGGGTTTGATGAAGCTTTCTTT. The whole variable domain, remainder taken from reference TRBV7-2 and TRBJ1-1, is GAGVSQSPSNKVTEKGKDVELRCDPISGHTALYWYRQSLGQGLEFLIYFQGNSAPDKSGLPSDRFSAERTGGSVSTLTIQRTQQEDSAVYLCASSLGQGFDEAFFGQGTRLTVV.

The V gene is TRBV27, the J gene TRBJ2-1, with 13 bases aligning to TRBD2. After removal of 2 bases from V and 3 bases from J, the junction contained 16 bases not matched to a gene. From germline, CDR1 is MNHEY and CDR2 SMNVEV (reference sequence). This CDR3 spans 21 amino acids. The CDR3 bases are TGTGCCAGCAGTTTACCGGCCCCCGGGACTAGCGGGAATCTTAACTACAATGAGCAGTTCTTC. Translated, it gives CASSLPAPGTSGNLNYNEQFF.

In nucleotides, the CDR3 is TGTGCCAGCAGAAGCGGACGGTACACCGGGGAGCTGTTTTTT. It specifies CASRSGRYTGELFF. The rearrangement joins TRBV5-4 to TRBJ2-2; possible D gene TRBD2, 5 bases. Germline V gene data show CDR1 as SGHNT and CDR2 as YYREEE (reference sequence). This CDR3 has 14 residues. V gave up 5 bases and J gave up 3 bases, with 11 bases separating them.

The chain recombines TRBV23-1 with TRBJ1-3; no clear D. TRBV23-1 is placed among ORFs of uncertain function. V lost 2 bases, J lost 2 bases, and 13 bases lay in between. The CDR3 runs to 16 residues. The CDR3 sequence: CASSQGGWKAGNTIYF. The CDR3 DNA is TGCGCCAGCAGTCAAGGAGGGTGGAAAGCTGGAAACACCATATATTTT.

This clone was counted a few times. This chain joins TRBV9 and TRBJ2-1, with a tentative D call TRBD2 (6 bases). V shed 3 bases and J shed 6 bases, with 16 bases lying between them. Germline V gene data show CDR1 as SGDLS and CDR2 as YYNGEE. The CDR3 is 15 residues long. CDR3 sequence: CASSDRGGASNEQFF. Here the CDR3 DNA reads TGTGCCAGCAGCGATAGGGGCGGGGCCTCCAATGAGCAGTTCTTC.

The rearrangement links TRBV7-2 to TRBJ2-1; tentatively, D is TRBD2 (5 bases). The CDR3 spans 17 residues. From germline, CDR1 is SGHTA and CDR2 FQGNSA. The V gene lost 4 bases and the J gene lost 1 base, with 17 bases spanning the gap. The CDR3 coding sequence is TGTGCCAGCAGCTCCACCCGTACTAGGACGTCCTACAATGAGCAGTTCTTC. Its translation is CASSSTRTRTSYNEQFF.

This clone was seen a single time. The chain joins TRBV11-3 to TRBJ2-3, with 11 bases fitting TRBD1. CDR1 is SGHNT, CDR2 YENEEA, per germline. V lost 5 bases, J lost 6 bases, and 7 bases stayed unmatched. The length of the CDR3 is 15 residues. The CDR3 DNA reads TGTGCCAGCAGCCCGCGGACAGGGGGCGAGGATACGCAGTATTTT. Translated, it gives CASSPRTGGEDTQYF.

This rearrangement joins TRBV7-3 to TRBJ1-1; D is unresolved. Germline V gene sequence: CDR1 SGHTA, CDR2 FQGTGA. The CDR3 runs 14 residues. Trimming removed 5 bases at V and 1 base at J, with 11 bases between. CDR3 nucleotides: TGTGCCAGCAGCCGCACAGAGAGGAACACTGAAGCTTTCTTT. This codes for CASSRTERNTEAFF.

V usage is TRBV6-5 and J usage is TRBJ2-7; TRBD1 matches 8 bases. The CDR3 is made up of 15 amino acids. V lost 4 bases, J lost 1 base, and 6 bases stayed unmatched. From germline, CDR1 is MNHEY and CDR2 SVGAGI. The CDR3 region is CASSSAQGGSYEQYF. The CDR3, as DNA: TGTGCCAGCAGTTCCGCACAGGGGGGATCCTACGAGCAGTACTTC.

This clone was detected only once. The V gene is TRBV6-5, the J gene TRBJ1-1, with D perhaps TRBD1 (6 bases). CDR3 length: 14 amino acids. The ends were cut back, 2 bases at V and 4 bases at J, with 11 bases in the middle. CDR1 is MNHEY, CDR2 SVGAGI, per germline. CDR3 coding DNA: TGTGCCAGCAGTTACCAGGGGCTGGGCACTGAAGCTTTCTTT. This translates into CASSYQGLGTEAFF.

This chain connects TRBV5-1 to TRBJ2-7; possibly TRBD2 for D (5 bases). This CDR3 contains 17 residues. The V and J ends lost 1 base and 0 bases respectively, with 17 bases between them. CDR1 SGHRS and CDR2 YFSETQ come from the germline V gene. CDR3 protein: CASSLSSAGIFSYEQYF. For the CDR3, the DNA is TGCGCCAGCAGCTTGAGCTCTGCCGGGATTTTCTCCTACGAGCAGTACTTC.

V usage is TRBV11-2 and J usage is TRBJ2-5; TRBD2 matches 14 bases. The CDR3 totals 18 residues. The V gene's germline CDR1 is SGHAT and CDR2 FQNNGV. Unmatched junction bases numbered 14, after V lost 5 bases and J lost 6 bases. The CDR3 coding sequence is TGTGCCAGCAGCGGCAGACTAGCGGGAGGGCGGGTCGGAAAGACCCAGTACTTC. It codes for CASSGRLAGGRVGKTQYF.

This chain links TRBV7-2 with TRBJ1-5; D is ambiguous. The V gene lost 1 base and the J gene lost 6 bases, with 10 bases spanning the gap. CDR1 and CDR2 (germline): SGHTA, FQGNSA. The length of the CDR3 is 14 residues. The CDR3 sequence is CASSLVGEGQPQHF. The DNA for the CDR3 is TGTGCCAGCAGCTTAGTGGGCGAAGGTCAGCCCCAGCATTTT.

Only a few counts were recorded for this clone. This chain connects TRBV7-8 to TRBJ1-1; D is uncertain. The germline gives CDR1 SGHVS, CDR2 FQNEAQ. The V end lost 6 bases, the J end lost 0 bases, and 14 bases lay between the germline ends. CDR3 size: 15 residues. This CDR3 is CASRRQDTLNTEAFF. CDR3 DNA sequence: TGTGCCAGCAGGCGACAAGACACGTTGAACACTGAAGCTTTCTTT.

The chain is built from TRBV7-2 and TRBJ2-1; D not resolved. Germline V gives CDR1 SGHTA, CDR2 FQGNSA. Deletions cut 6 bases from V and 6 bases from J, with 24 bases between. CDR3 length: 17 amino acids. The CDR3 sequence: CASSRHNLVFGSNEQFF. CDR3 in DNA: TGTGCCAGCAGTAGACATAACCTCGTCTTTGGGTCCAATGAGCAGTTCTTC.

The V call is TRBV4-3, the J call TRBJ1-1; TRBD1 matches at 7 bases. Germline trimming cut 4 bases from V and 7 bases from J; bases unmatched to any gene: 9. Germline V CDR1 and CDR2: LGHNA, YSLEER. The CDR3 runs 14 residues. The DNA for the CDR3 is TGCGCCAGCAGCCGCCTAACTGGGACAGTTGAAGCTTTCTTT. The encoded protein is CASSRLTGTVEAFF.

The chain carries TRBV6-1 and TRBJ2-1; 10 bases agree with TRBD1. The CDR3 is 15 amino acids. Trimming cost V 6 bases and J 2 bases; bases outside gene matches: 4. Germline V gives CDR1 MNHNS, CDR2 SASEGT. In DNA, the CDR3 is TGTGCCAGCAGGGCCGGGACAGGGGCCTACAATGAGCAGTTCTTC. As protein: CASRAGTGAYNEQFF.

V usage is TRBV5-1 and J usage is TRBJ1-1; possibly TRBD1 for D (6 bases). Trimming cost V 1 base and J 4 bases, with 8 bases left between them. The V gene's germline CDR1 is SGHRS and CDR2 YFSETQ. The CDR3 length is 13 residues. The CDR3 bases are TGCGCCAGCAGCTTGACAGGGCCCACTGAAGCTTTCTTT. Translation: CASSLTGPTEAFF.

CDR3 residues: CASSDRVNTEAFF. In nucleotides, the CDR3 is TGCGCCAGCAGCGACAGGGTGAACACTGAAGCTTTCTTT. This chain connects TRBV5-1 to TRBJ1-1, with 7 bases matching TRBD1. J was trimmed by 0 bases and V by 4 bases; bases with no gene match: 0. The CDR3 has 13 residues. Germline CDR1 SGHRS, CDR2 YFSETQ.